The present T cell receptor beta chain was sequenced within a study of beta chain features in type 1 diabetes. Turning to the study itself: The study found patients and healthy donors alike in age, gender and cell yields. Study-level results: Across all four CD4+ subsets, people with type 1 diabetes showed modestly shorter TCRB CDR3s. Because the template was cDNA, high-expressing cells might be over-represented.

CD45RO/CCR7/CD25/CD127/CD95/CD27 separated CD4+ naive, central memory, regulatory and stem cell-like memory cells by sorting. As every portion of the isolated RNA was reverse transcribed, the sequencing read expressed TCRB transcripts. TCRdb's copy holds only in-frame clones and misses some; the assay was immunoSEQ multiplex PCR. The sample carries around 180,000 clones, roughly 8% recorded once. Germline V lookup: CDR1 LNHDA, CDR2 SQIVND (reference sequence). The CDR3 is 15 amino acids. With V trimmed by 5 bases and J by 4 bases, 10 bases remained unmatched. For this clone: No antigen is known for it.

The receptor's source is a man between 18 and 35 years old with type 1 diabetes. Sequenced input: central memory CD4+ T cells from blood. The rearrangement joins TRBV19 to TRBJ2-5, with 7 bases matching TRBD2. The CDR3 reads CASSPGDYAGETQYF. The CDR3 bases are TGTGCCAGTAGTCCGGGGGACTACGCGGGAGAGACCCAGTACTTC.